These 11 T cell receptor beta chains were all obtained from the same sample, sequenced in a study of T cell repertoires in cytomegalovirus infection. TCRdb reprocessed the reads with MiXCR, giving one entry per CDR3 protein. The repertoire has 250,000 to 300,000 distinct CDR3 sequences, 22% of them found once; the top ten carry roughly 19%. Their target antigens are unknown. The input for sequencing was cultured PBMCs, taken from culture after CMV antigen stimulation. These receptors were taken from a human donor in good health (CMV status not recorded). Some clones in this sample may be carry-over from other donors' samples.

The rearrangement joins TRBV12-3 or TRBV12-4 to TRBJ1-5; TRBD1 might be the D (5 bases). V was trimmed by 6 bases and J by 0 bases, leaving 15 bases between them. This CDR3 is 16 amino acids long. CDR3 sequence (DNA): TGTGCCAGCAGCCCGTTAGGGACGGCTAGCAATCAGCCCCAGCATTTT. Its translation is CASSPLGTASNQPQHF.

Ten or more counts support this clonotype. This chain joins TRBV2 and TRBJ1-1, with D possibly TRBD1 on 5 matching bases. The CDR3 runs 14 residues. Looked up from germline, CDR1 is SNHLY and CDR2 is FYNNEI. The V end lost 8 bases, the J end lost 1 base, and 14 bases lay between the germline ends. This CDR3 is CASYPFDRNTEAFF. The CDR3, as DNA: TGTGCCAGCTATCCCTTTGACAGGAACACTGAAGCTTTCTTT.

This clonotype was seen a few times. The rearrangement links TRBV12-3 or TRBV12-4 to TRBJ2-1, with 11 bases identical to TRBD2. The CDR3 consists of 18 residues. J lost 1 base, V lost 2 bases, and 7 bases had no gene match. CDR3: CASSLRLAGGTSYNEQFF. The CDR3 DNA reads as TGTGCCAGCAGTTTACGTCTAGCGGGAGGTACTTCCTACAATGAGCAGTTCTTC.

V usage is TRBV15 and J usage is TRBJ2-2, with TRBD1 as a possible D gene (5 bases). Germline V CDR1 and CDR2: LNHNV, YYDKDF (reference sequence). The CDR3 runs to 16 residues. V lost 0 bases and J lost 6, with 14 bases in between. CDR3 sequence reads: CATSRDLQGFAGELFF. CDR3 sequence (DNA): TGTGCCACCAGCAGAGATCTTCAGGGTTTTGCCGGGGAGCTGTTTTTT.

The genes are TRBV19 and TRBJ1-4, with 9 nucleotides matching TRBD1. Germline CDR1 and CDR2: LNHDA and SQIVND (reference sequence). The CDR3 has 16 residues. With 6 bases clipped from V and 3 bases from J, the junction kept 8 bases outside the gene matches. The CDR3 DNA reads TGTGCCAGTAGACTTCCGGGACAGGGCCCTAATGAAAAACTGTTTTTT. This codes for CASRLPGQGPNEKLFF.

This clonotype was detected many times. The chain couples TRBV7-9 to TRBJ2-1; 7 bases align to TRBD2. This CDR3 spans 17 amino acids. V was clipped by 5 bases and J by 7 bases; unmatched bases: 17. Germline V gene data show CDR1 as SEHNR and CDR2 as FQNEAQ (reference sequence). In DNA form, the CDR3 reads TGTGCCAGCAGCAGACCTCCCGGGGGAGGGCTTTTGAATGAGCAGTTCTTC. Its translation is CASSRPPGGGLLNEQFF.

This clonotype was found many times. The genes are TRBV7-3 and TRBJ1-3; the D gene is possibly TRBD1 (5 bases). Trimming left V 5 bases short and J 4 bases short, with 15 bases between. The CDR3 loop spans 15 amino acids. Germline assignment: CDR1 SGHTA and CDR2 FQGTGA. The CDR3 DNA reads as TGTGCCAGCAGCCCGGGACCCAGTCCCGGAAACACCATATATTTT. This gives the protein CASSPGPSPGNTIYF.

The chain carries TRBV18 and TRBJ2-5; no definite D call. The V end lost 3 bases, the J end lost 5 bases, and 10 bases lay between the germline ends. The V gene's germline CDR1 is KGHSH and CDR2 LQKENI. The CDR3 spans 13 residues. The CDR3, as DNA: TGTGCCAGCTCACCGTCCGGGTTGGAGACCCAGTACTTC. Translated, it gives CASSPSGLETQYF.

Only a few counts were recorded for this clonotype. This chain links TRBV11-3 with TRBJ1-1, with D perhaps TRBD1 (5 bases). The CDR3 loop spans 17 amino acids. The germline V and J ends were trimmed by 5 bases and 4 bases, with 23 bases remaining between them. Germline CDR1 is SGHNT and CDR2 is YENEEA. This CDR3 is CASSTQEQQEWSTEAFF. The CDR3 DNA sequence: TGTGCCAGCAGCACACAAGAGCAACAGGAGTGGTCCACTGAAGCTTTCTTT.

The rearrangement uses TRBV15 and TRBJ2-3; D tentatively reads TRBD1 or TRBD2 (5 bases each). This CDR3 has 15 amino acids. V lost 5 bases and J lost 0, with 12 bases in between. Germline CDR1 is LNHNV and CDR2 is YYDKDF (reference sequence). The CDR3 sequence: CATSGTLSSTDTQYF. CDR3 sequence (DNA): TGTGCCACCAGCGGGACCCTTTCTAGCACAGATACGCAGTATTTT.

The chain employs TRBV30 and TRBJ1-1; perhaps TRBD1 as D (6 bases). This CDR3 has 16 residues. Germline CDR1 GTSNPN, CDR2 SVGIG (reference sequence). V was pared by 1 base and J by 5 bases, with 20 bases between. The CDR3 spells CAWSESGTGFVTEAFF. The DNA of the CDR3 is TGTGCCTGGAGTGAATCCGGAACAGGGTTTGTGACTGAAGCTTTCTTT.